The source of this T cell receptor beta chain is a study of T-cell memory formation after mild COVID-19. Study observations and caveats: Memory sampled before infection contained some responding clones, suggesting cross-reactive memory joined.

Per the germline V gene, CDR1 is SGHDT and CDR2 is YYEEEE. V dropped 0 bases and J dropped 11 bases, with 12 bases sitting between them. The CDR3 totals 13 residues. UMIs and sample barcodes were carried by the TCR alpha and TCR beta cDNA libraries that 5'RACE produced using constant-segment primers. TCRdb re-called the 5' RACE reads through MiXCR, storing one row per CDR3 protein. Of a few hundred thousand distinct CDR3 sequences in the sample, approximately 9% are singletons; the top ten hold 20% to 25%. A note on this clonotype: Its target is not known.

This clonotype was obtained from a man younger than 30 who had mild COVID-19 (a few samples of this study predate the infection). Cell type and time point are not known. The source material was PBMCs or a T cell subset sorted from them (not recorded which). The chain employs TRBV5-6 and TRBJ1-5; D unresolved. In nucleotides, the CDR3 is TGTGCCAGCAGCTTGGCAGCGTCTCACTCCCAGCATTTT. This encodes CASSLAASHSQHF.